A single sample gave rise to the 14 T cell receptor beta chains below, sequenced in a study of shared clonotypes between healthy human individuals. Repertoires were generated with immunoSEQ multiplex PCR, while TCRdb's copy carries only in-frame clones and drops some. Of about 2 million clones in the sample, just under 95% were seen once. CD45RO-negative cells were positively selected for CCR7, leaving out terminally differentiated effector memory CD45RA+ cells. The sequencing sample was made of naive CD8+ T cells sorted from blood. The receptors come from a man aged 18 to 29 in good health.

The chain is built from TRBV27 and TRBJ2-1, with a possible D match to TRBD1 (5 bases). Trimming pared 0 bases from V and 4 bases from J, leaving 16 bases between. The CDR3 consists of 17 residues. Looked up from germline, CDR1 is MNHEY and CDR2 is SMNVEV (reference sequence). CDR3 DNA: TGTGCCAGCAGTTTATCCCCTGGGGCAGGACGGTACAATGAGCAGTTCTTC. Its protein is CASSLSPGAGRYNEQFF.

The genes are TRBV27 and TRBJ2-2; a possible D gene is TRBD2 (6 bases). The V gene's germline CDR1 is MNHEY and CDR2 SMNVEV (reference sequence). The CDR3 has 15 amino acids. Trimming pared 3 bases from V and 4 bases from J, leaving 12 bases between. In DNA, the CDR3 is TGTGCCAGCAGTTTTCATCGGGGGTCCACCGGGGAGCTGTTTTTT. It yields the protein CASSFHRGSTGELFF.

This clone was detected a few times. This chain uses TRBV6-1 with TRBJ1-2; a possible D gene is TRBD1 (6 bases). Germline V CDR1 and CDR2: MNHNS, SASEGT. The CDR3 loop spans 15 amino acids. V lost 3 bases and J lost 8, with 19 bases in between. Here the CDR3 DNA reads TGTGCCAGCAGTGAGGGATTTGTGGCAGGGGACGGCTACACCTTC. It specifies CASSEGFVAGDGYTF.

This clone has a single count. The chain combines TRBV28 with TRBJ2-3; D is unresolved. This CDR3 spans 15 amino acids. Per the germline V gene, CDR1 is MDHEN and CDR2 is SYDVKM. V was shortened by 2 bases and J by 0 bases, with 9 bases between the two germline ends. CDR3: CASSLPQLSTDTQYF. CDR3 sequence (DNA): TGTGCCAGCAGTTTACCCCAGCTAAGCACAGATACGCAGTATTTT.

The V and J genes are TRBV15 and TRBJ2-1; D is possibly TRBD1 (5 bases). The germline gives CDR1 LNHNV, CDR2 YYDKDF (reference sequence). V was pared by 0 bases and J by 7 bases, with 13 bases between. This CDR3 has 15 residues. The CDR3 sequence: CATSREGQGTNEQFF. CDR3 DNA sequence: TGTGCCACCAGCAGAGAAGGGCAGGGCACTAATGAGCAGTTCTTC.

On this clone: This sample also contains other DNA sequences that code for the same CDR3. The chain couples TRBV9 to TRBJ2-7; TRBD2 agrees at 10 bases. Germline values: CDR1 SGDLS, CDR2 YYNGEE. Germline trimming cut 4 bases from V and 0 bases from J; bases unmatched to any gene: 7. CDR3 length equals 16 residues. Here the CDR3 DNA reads TGTGCCAGCAGCAGTCTAGCGGGAGCCTCCTCCTACGAGCAGTACTTC. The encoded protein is CASSSLAGASSYEQYF. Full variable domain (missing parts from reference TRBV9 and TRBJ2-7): DSGVTQTPKHLITATGQRVTLRCSPRSGDLSVYWYQQSLDQGLQFLIQYYNGEERAKGNILERFSAQQFPDLHSELNLSSLELGDSALYFCASSSLAGASSYEQYFGPGTRLTVT.

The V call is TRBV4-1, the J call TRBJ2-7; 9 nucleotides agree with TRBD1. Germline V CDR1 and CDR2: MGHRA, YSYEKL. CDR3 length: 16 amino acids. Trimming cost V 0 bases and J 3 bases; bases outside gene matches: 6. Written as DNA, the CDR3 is TGCGCCAGCAGCCAAGATGTGGGACAGGGCCTCTACGAGCAGTACTTC. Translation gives CASSQDVGQGLYEQYF.

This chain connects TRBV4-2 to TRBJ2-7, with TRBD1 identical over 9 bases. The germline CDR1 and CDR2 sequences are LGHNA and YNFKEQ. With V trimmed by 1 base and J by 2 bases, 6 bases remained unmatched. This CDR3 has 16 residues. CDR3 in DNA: TGTGCCAGCAGCCAAGGGGCGACAGGGGGTCCCTACGAGCAGTACTTC. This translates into CASSQGATGGPYEQYF.

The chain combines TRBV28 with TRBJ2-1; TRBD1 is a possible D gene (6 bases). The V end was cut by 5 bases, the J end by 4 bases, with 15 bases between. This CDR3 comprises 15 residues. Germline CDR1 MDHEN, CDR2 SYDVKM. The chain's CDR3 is CASSEADRTYNEQFF. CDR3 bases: TGTGCCAGCAGTGAGGCCGACAGGACTTACAATGAGCAGTTCTTC.

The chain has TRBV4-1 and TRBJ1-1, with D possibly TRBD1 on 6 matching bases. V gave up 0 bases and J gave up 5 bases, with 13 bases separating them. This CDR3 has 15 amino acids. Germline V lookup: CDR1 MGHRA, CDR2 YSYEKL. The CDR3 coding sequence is TGCGCCAGCAGCCAAGAAGAGGGTAGGGGGACTGAAGCTTTCTTT. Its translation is CASSQEEGRGTEAFF.

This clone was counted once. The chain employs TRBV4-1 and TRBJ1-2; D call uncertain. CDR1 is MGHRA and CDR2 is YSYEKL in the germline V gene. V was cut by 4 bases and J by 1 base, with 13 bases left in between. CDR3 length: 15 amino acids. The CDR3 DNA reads TGCGCCAGCAGCCCTCAAGGTATAGGTAACTATGGCTACACCTTC. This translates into CASSPQGIGNYGYTF.

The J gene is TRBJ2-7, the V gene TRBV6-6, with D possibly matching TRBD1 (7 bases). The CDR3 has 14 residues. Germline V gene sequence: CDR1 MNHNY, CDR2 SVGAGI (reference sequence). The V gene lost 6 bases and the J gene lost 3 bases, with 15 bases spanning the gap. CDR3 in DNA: TGTGCCAGCAGCCCGACAGGGACTGTCTACGAGCAGTACTTC. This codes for CASSPTGTVYEQYF.

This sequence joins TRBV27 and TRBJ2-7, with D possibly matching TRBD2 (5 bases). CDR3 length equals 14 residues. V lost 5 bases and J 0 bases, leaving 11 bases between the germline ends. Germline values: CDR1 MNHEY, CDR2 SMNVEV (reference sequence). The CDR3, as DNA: TGTGCCAGCAGTGTAGTGGGGAGCTCCTACGAGCAGTACTTC. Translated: CASSVVGSSYEQYF.

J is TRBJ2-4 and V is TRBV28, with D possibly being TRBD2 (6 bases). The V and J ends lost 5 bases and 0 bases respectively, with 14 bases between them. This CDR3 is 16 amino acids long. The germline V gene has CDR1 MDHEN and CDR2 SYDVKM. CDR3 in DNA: TGTGCCAGCAGTCCCCTCTGGGACTTAGCCAAAAACATTCAGTACTTC. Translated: CASSPLWDLAKNIQYF.